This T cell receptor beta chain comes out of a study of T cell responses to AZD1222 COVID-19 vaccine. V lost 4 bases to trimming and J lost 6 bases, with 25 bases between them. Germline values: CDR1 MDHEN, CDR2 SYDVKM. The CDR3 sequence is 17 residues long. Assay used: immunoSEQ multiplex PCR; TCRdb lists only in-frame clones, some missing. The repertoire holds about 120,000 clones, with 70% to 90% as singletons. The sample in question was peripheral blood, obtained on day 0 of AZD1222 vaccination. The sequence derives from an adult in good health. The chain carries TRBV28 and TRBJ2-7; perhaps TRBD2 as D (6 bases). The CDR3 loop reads CASSSPRDSFRFSEQYF. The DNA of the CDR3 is TGTGCCAGCAGTTCCCCTAGGGACTCCTTTAGGTTCAGCGAGCAGTACTTC.